The 3 T cell receptor beta chains below come from one sample, sequenced in a study of Tregs in tolerant kidney transplant recipients. Sequencing was performed with immunoSEQ multiplex PCR; in TCRdb, only in-frame clones are kept and a portion is missing. The profile shows 110,000 or so clones, 85% to 95% of them singletons. Input material: CD4+ T cells from blood. The receptor set was obtained from a human donor in good health.

CDR3 coding DNA: TGCGCCAGCAGCTTGGGACAGTCCAATCAGCCCCAGCATTTT. Its translation: CASSLGQSNQPQHF. The chain combines TRBV5-1 with TRBJ1-5; maybe TRBD1 (5 bases). Germline V gives CDR1 SGHRS, CDR2 YFSETQ. The CDR3 sequence is 14 residues long. V was cut by 0 bases and J by 3 bases, with 7 bases left in between. Looking up the rest from reference TRBV5-1 and TRBJ1-5 gives the full variable domain: KAGVTQTPRYLIKTRGQQVTLSCSPISGHRSVSWYQQTPGQGLQFLFEYFSETQRNKGNFPGRFSGRQFSNSRSEMNVSTLELGDSALYLCASSLGQSNQPQHFGDGTRLSIL.

CDR3 DNA: TGTGCCAGTAGTATAAGGGACACTGAAGCTTTCTTT. Translation: CASSIRDTEAFF. The rearrangement uses TRBV19 and TRBJ1-1; D is unresolved. Germline CDR1 reads LNHDA; CDR2 reads SQIVND (reference sequence). The CDR3 extends over 12 amino acids. The ends were cut back, 2 bases at V and 3 bases at J, with 4 bases in the middle.

The chain recombines TRBV19 with TRBJ1-3, with unresolved D. Germline loops: CDR1 LNHDA, CDR2 SQIVND (reference sequence). CDR3 size: 14 residues. Trimming stripped 5 bases from V and 10 bases from J, with 18 bases between. CDR3 DNA: TGTGCCAGTAGTGCAACCGGGTCCGCGGGGACCATATATTTT. Amino acids: CASSATGSAGTIYF.